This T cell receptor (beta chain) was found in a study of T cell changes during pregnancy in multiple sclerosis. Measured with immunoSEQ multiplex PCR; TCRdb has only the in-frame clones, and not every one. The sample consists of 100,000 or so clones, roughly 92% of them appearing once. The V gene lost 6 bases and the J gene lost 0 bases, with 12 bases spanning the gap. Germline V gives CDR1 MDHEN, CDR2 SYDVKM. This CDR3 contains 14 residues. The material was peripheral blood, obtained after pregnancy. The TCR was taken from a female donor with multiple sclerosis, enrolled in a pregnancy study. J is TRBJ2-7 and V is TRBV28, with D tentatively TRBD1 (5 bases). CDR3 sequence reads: CASRRQSSSYEQYF. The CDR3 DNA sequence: TGTGCCAGCAGAAGACAGAGCAGCTCCTACGAGCAGTACTTC.